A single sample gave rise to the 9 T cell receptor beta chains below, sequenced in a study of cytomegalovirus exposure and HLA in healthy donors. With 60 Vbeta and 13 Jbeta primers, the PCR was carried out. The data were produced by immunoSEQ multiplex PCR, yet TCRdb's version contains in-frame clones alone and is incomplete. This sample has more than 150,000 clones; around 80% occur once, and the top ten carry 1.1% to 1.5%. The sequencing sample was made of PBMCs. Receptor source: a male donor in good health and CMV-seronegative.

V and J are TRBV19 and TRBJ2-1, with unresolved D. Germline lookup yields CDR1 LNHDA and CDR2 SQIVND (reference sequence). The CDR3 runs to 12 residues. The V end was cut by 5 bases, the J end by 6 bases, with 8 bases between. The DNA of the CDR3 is TGTGCCAGTAGTTTTCGAGGCAATGAGCAGTTCTTC. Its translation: CASSFRGNEQFF.

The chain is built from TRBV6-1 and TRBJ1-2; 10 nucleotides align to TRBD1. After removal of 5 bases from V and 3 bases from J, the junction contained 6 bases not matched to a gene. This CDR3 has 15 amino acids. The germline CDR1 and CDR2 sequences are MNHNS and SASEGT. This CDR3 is CASSTRTGGDYGYTF. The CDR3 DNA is TGTGCCAGCAGTACCCGGACAGGGGGGGACTATGGCTACACCTTC.

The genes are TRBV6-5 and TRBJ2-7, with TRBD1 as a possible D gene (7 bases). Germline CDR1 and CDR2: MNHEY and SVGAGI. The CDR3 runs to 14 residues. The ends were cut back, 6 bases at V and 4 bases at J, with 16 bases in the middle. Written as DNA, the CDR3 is TGTGCCAGCAGAAGACAGGGAGGAACGTACGAGCAGTACTTC. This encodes CASRRQGGTYEQYF.

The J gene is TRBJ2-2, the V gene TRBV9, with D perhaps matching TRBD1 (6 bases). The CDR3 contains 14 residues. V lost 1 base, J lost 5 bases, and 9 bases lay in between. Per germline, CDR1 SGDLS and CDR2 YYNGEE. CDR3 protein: CASSVQQGTGELFF. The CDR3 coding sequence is TGTGCCAGCAGCGTACAACAGGGTACCGGGGAGCTGTTTTTT. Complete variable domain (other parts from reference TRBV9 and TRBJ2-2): DSGVTQTPKHLITATGQRVTLRCSPRSGDLSVYWYQQSLDQGLQFLIQYYNGEERAKGNILERFSAQQFPDLHSELNLSSLELGDSALYFCASSVQQGTGELFFGEGSRLTVL.

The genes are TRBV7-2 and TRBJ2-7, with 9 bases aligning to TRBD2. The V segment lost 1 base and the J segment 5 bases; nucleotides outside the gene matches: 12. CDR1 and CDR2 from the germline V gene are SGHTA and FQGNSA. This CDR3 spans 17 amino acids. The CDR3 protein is CASSLEGFISGGHEQYF. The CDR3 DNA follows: TGTGCCAGCAGCTTAGAGGGTTTTATTAGCGGGGGCCACGAGCAGTACTTC.

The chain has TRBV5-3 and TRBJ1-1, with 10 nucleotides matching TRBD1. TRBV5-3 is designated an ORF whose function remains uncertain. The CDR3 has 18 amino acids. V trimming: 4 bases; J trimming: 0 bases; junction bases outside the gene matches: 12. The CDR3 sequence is CARSGFMDRGAMNTEAFF. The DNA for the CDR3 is TGTGCCAGAAGCGGCTTCATGGACAGGGGGGCCATGAACACTGAAGCTTTCTTT.

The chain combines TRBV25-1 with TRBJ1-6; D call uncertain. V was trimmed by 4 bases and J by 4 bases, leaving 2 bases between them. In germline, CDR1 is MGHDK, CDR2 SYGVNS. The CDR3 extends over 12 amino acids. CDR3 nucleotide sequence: TGTGCCAGCAGTGCGTATAATTCACCCCTCCACTTT. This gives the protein CASSAYNSPLHF.

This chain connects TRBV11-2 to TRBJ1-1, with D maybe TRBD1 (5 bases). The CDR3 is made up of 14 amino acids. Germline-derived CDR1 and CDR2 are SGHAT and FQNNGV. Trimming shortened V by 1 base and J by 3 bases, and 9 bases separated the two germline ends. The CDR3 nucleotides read TGTGCCAGCAGCTTAGGGGGGGGGTACACTGAAGCTTTCTTT. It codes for CASSLGGGYTEAFF.

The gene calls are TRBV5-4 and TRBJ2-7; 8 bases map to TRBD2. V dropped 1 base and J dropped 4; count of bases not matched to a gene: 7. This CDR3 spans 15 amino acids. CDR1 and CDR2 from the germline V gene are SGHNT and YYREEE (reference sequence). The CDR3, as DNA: TGTGCCAGCAGCTTGAGGGCGGGAGGTCCGTACGAGCAGTACTTC. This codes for CASSLRAGGPYEQYF.